The 5 T cell receptor beta chains reported below all come from one sample, sequenced in a study of cytomegalovirus exposure and HLA in healthy donors. It was with 60 Vbeta and 13 Jbeta primers that the PCR ran. Method: immunoSEQ multiplex PCR; TCRdb's copy keeps in-frame clones and lacks some. The sample carries roughly 150,000 clones, approximately 88% recorded once. The sequenced material came from PBMCs. The receptors here all came from a woman aged 18-29 years in good health and CMV-seronegative.

The V call is TRBV5-1, the J call TRBJ2-1, with TRBD1 identical over 7 bases. J gave up 8 bases and V 0 bases, and 5 bases lay outside the gene matches. The CDR3 extends over 14 amino acids. Germline V CDR1 and CDR2: SGHRS, YFSETQ. The CDR3 nucleotides are TGCGCCAGCAGCTTGGGACAGGGTTGGGATGAGCAGTTCTTC. Its translation is CASSLGQGWDEQFF.

This chain connects TRBV28 to TRBJ2-5; 9 positions match TRBD1. The CDR3 is 16 residues long. V lost 2 bases and J lost 2; bases outside the gene matches: 6. The V gene's germline CDR1 is MDHEN and CDR2 SYDVKM. CDR3 sequence reads: CASSLRGQGHQETQYF. For the CDR3, the DNA is TGTGCCAGCAGTTTAAGGGGACAGGGACATCAAGAGACCCAGTACTTC.

The V and J genes are TRBV7-6 and TRBJ1-1; a weak D match, TRBD1 (5 bases). CDR1 is SGHVS, CDR2 FNYEAQ, per germline. V lost 2 bases to trimming and J lost 7 bases, with 11 bases between them. This CDR3 has 13 amino acids. The CDR3 region is CASSLKAQGEAFF. CDR3 nucleotides: TGTGCCAGCAGCTTAAAGGCCCAGGGTGAAGCTTTCTTT.

The rearrangement uses TRBV30 and TRBJ2-7, with 9 bases lining up with TRBD1. J gave up 5 bases and V 8 bases, and 16 bases lay outside the gene matches. This CDR3 has 15 residues. Germline assignment: CDR1 GTSNPN and CDR2 SVGIG (reference sequence). The CDR3 bases are TGTGCCGGGTCTCCGGGACAGGGAATGATTGACGAGCAGTACTTC. Translated: CAGSPGQGMIDEQYF.

The rearrangement links TRBV18 to TRBJ2-7, with D possibly being TRBD2 (7 bases). The ends were cut back, 3 bases at V and 3 bases at J, with 15 bases in the middle. Germline values: CDR1 KGHSH, CDR2 LQKENI. This CDR3 contains 15 residues. The CDR3 coding sequence is TGTGCCAGCTCACCCCTAGCGGACAGTGGCTACGAGCAGTACTTC. Protein product: CASSPLADSGYEQYF.